This T cell receptor beta chain was captured by sequencing in a study of control samples from healthy donors and cancer patients. Libraries were prepared by immunoSEQ multiplex PCR; TCRdb keeps only in-frame clonotypes and omits some of them. This sample has under 140,000 clones, with 85% to 90% found just once. Trimming stripped 4 bases from V and 5 bases from J, with 18 bases between. The V gene's germline CDR1 is SGHVS and CDR2 FQNEAQ. The CDR3 contains 16 residues. The chain uses TRBV7-8 and TRBJ2-1, with D perhaps matching TRBD1 or TRBD2 (6 bases each). The clonotype comes from a woman aged 55-70 years with lung cancer. The material sequenced was PBMCs. The CDR3 sequence is CASSYGDTSFHNEQFF. CDR3 nucleotide sequence: TGTGCCAGCAGCTACGGGGACACTAGCTTCCACAATGAGCAGTTCTTC.